These 25 T cell receptor beta chains share one sample of origin, sequenced in a study of T-cell reconstitution after alpha-beta-depleted transplantation in children. Unique molecular identifiers were used to barcode this TCRbeta library. Each CDR3 protein is one row after TCRdb ran MiXCR on the PCR reads. The sample contains about 870,000 distinct CDR3 sequences, 15% to 20% of which appear only once. Sequenced material: PBMCs, mostly from graft donor cells, taken 360 days after TCRalphabeta/CD19-depleted stem cell transplant. These receptors all come from a male patient younger than 18 who had a stem cell transplant for acute lymphoblastic leukemia, so the T cells may come from the graft donor.

This chain uses TRBV5-1 with TRBJ1-2, with TRBD1 identical over 10 bases. The J segment lost 8 bases and the V segment lost 4 bases, leaving 8 bases of the junction unmatched. This CDR3 contains 14 residues. Looked up from germline, CDR1 is SGHRS and CDR2 is YFSETQ. The DNA for the CDR3 is TGCGCCAGCAGCGTATCCGGGACAGGGGACGGCTACACCTTC. Residues: CASSVSGTGDGYTF.

This sequence joins TRBV7-8 and TRBJ1-1; D is possibly TRBD1 (6 bases). V shed 1 base and J shed 6 bases, with 15 bases lying between them. This CDR3 comprises 15 residues. Germline assignment: CDR1 SGHVS and CDR2 FQNEAQ. CDR3 in DNA: TGTGCCAGCAGCTTAGAGGGCAGGGGTCTTGCTGAAGCTTTCTTT. This gives the protein CASSLEGRGLAEAFF.

This clonotype was detected a few times. The V and J genes are TRBV12-3 or TRBV12-4 and TRBJ1-1; TRBD1 aligns across 11 bases. The CDR3 extends over 17 amino acids. Losses at the gene ends were 4 bases for V and 3 bases for J; bases not matched to a gene: 10. The CDR3 DNA follows: TGTGCCAGCAGTTCTGGACAGGGGGCGAGGGGGGACACTGAAGCTTTCTTT. Amino acid sequence: CASSSGQGARGDTEAFF.

This clonotype came up a few times. The chain links TRBV12-3 or TRBV12-4 to TRBJ2-1, with D possibly being TRBD1 or TRBD2 (6 bases each). This CDR3 contains 12 residues. V lost 8 bases and J lost 9, with 14 bases in between. The CDR3 DNA reads as TGTGCCAGCCTTGGGGGGCAGGGTGAGCAGTTCTTC. This gives the protein CASLGGQGEQFF.

The chain has TRBV18 and TRBJ1-3; D unresolved. Germline loops: CDR1 KGHSH, CDR2 LQKENI. Trimming left V 5 bases short and J 5 bases short, with 13 bases between. CDR3 size: 14 residues. The CDR3 reads CASSSQEVRNTIYF. The CDR3 DNA sequence: TGTGCCAGCTCATCCCAGGAGGTCAGAAACACCATATATTTT.

The V call is TRBV7-6, the J call TRBJ2-7, with 13 positions matching TRBD2. Per the germline V gene, CDR1 is SGHVS and CDR2 is FNYEAQ. The junction had 10 bases not matched to a gene; V was cut back by 5 bases and J by 0 bases. This CDR3 has 18 amino acids. This CDR3 is CASSLDGTSGMSSYEQYF. CDR3 in DNA: TGTGCCAGCAGCCTAGATGGGACTAGCGGGATGAGCTCCTACGAGCAGTACTTC. The variable domain in full, completed from reference TRBV7-6 and TRBJ2-7, reads GAGVSQSPRYKVTKRGQDVALRCDPISGHVSLYWYRQALGQGPEFLTYFNYEAQQDKSGLPNDRFSAERPEGSISTLTIQRTEQRDSAMYRCASSLDGTSGMSSYEQYFGPGTRLTVT.

The rearrangement uses TRBV29-1 and TRBJ2-7, with a possible D match to TRBD1 (7 bases). The germline V and J ends were trimmed by 3 bases and 2 bases, with 20 bases remaining between them. Per germline, CDR1 SQVTM and CDR2 ANQGSEA. This CDR3 spans 16 amino acids. As DNA, the CDR3 is TGCAGCGTTGAGGTCAGGGGGGTAACAGTTACCTACGAGCAGTACTTC. Translation: CSVEVRGVTVTYEQYF.

The chain uses TRBV12-3 or TRBV12-4 and TRBJ2-1, with D perhaps being TRBD1 or TRBD2 (7 bases each). Trimming pared 6 bases from V and 3 bases from J, leaving 15 bases between. The CDR3 loop spans 15 amino acids. The CDR3 is CASSSRGRVYNEQFF. The CDR3 region has the DNA TGTGCCAGCAGCTCCAGGGGGAGGGTCTACAATGAGCAGTTCTTC.

There are many counts of this clonotype. The V gene is TRBV5-1, the J gene TRBJ2-7; D is unclear. Trimming removed 4 bases from V and 4 bases from J, with 9 bases in between. Germline CDR1 reads SGHRS; CDR2 reads YFSETQ. This CDR3 spans 12 amino acids. CDR3 loop: CASSRQDYEQYF. As DNA, the CDR3 is TGCGCCAGCAGCCGCCAAGATTACGAGCAGTACTTC.

The chain is built from TRBV11-2 and TRBJ2-7; D unclear. The CDR3 has 14 amino acids. V gave up 0 bases and J gave up 2 bases, with 8 bases separating them. Germline V lookup: CDR1 SGHAT, CDR2 FQNNGV. The CDR3 loop is CASSLESGAYEQYF. Here the CDR3 DNA reads TGTGCCAGCAGCTTAGAGTCTGGGGCCTACGAGCAGTACTTC.

The gene calls are TRBV5-8 and TRBJ2-1; TRBD2 aligns across 10 bases. Germline CDR1 and CDR2: SGHTS and YDEGEE. The ends lost 5 bases at V and 9 bases at J; junction bases unmatched: 8. This CDR3 has 14 residues. CDR3 DNA: TGTGCCAGCAGGACGGGACTAGCGCCTATTGAGCAGTTCTTC. Protein product: CASRTGLAPIEQFF. Looking up the rest from reference TRBV5-8 and TRBJ2-1 gives the full variable domain: EAGVTQSPTHLIKTRGQQATLRCSPISGHTSVYWYQQALGLGLQFLLWYDEGEERNRGNFPPRFSGRQFPNYSSELNVNALELEDSALYLCASRTGLAPIEQFFGPGTRLTVL.

Notes on this clonotype: One base away lies a much larger clone, so this may be a sequencing read error. This rearrangement joins TRBV12-5 to TRBJ2-3; no clear D gene. V gave up 3 bases and J gave up 6 bases, with 13 bases separating them. CDR3 length equals 14 residues. Germline V gives CDR1 LGHNT, CDR2 FRNRAP. The CDR3 loop is CASGFCDLGDTQYF. Written as DNA, the CDR3 is TGTGCTAGTGGTTTCTGTGATCTCGGGGATACGCAGTATTTT.

This chain's CDR3 is CASSWGTGDSYEQYF. CDR3 DNA sequence: TGCGCCAGCAGCTGGGGGACAGGTGACTCCTACGAGCAGTACTTC. The rearrangement links TRBV5-1 to TRBJ2-7; TRBD1 matches at 8 bases. Trimming at V came to 3 bases and at J to 0 bases, leaving 5 bases not matched to a gene. The CDR3 is made up of 15 amino acids. The germline V gene encodes CDR1 SGHRS and CDR2 YFSETQ.

This clonotype was seen ten or more times. The CDR3 DNA reads as TGCGCCAGCAGCTTGTATGTTGTCAGCTCCTACAATGAGCAGTTCTTC. Its translation is CASSLYVVSSYNEQFF. The J gene is TRBJ2-1, the V gene TRBV5-1; D ambiguous. The germline gives CDR1 SGHRS, CDR2 YFSETQ. The CDR3 length is 16 residues. Trimming stripped 1 base from V and 0 bases from J, with 11 bases between. The whole variable domain, filled in from reference TRBV5-1 and TRBJ2-1, reads KAGVTQTPRYLIKTRGQQVTLSCSPISGHRSVSWYQQTPGQGLQFLFEYFSETQRNKGNFPGRFSGRQFSNSRSEMNVSTLELGDSALYLCASSLYVVSSYNEQFFGPGTRLTVL.

The V gene is TRBV5-1, the J gene TRBJ1-4, with D maybe TRBD1 (5 bases). Germline-derived CDR1 and CDR2 are SGHRS and YFSETQ. The germline V and J ends were trimmed by 0 bases and 12 bases, with 24 bases remaining between them. The CDR3 extends over 17 amino acids. The CDR3, as DNA: TGCGCCAGCAGCTTGGGTAGGACACAACTTCTCGAACGAGAACTGTTTTTT. It encodes CASSLGRTQLLERELFF.

This clonotype was seen a handful of times. This chain links TRBV4-1 with TRBJ1-1, with 9 bases fitting TRBD1. The J segment lost 0 bases and the V segment lost 3 bases, leaving 5 bases of the junction unmatched. The CDR3 loop spans 16 amino acids. Germline-derived CDR1 and CDR2 are MGHRA and YSYEKL. CDR3 residues: CASSHGDRALNTEAFF. In DNA, the CDR3 is TGCGCCAGCAGCCATGGGGACAGGGCTTTGAACACTGAAGCTTTCTTT.

CDR3: CASSLGQGYQPQHF. The CDR3 region has the DNA TGTGCCAGCAGCTTAGGGCAAGGCTATCAGCCCCAGCATTTT. The V and J genes are TRBV11-2 and TRBJ1-5, with D hard to call. Looked up from germline, CDR1 is SGHAT and CDR2 is FQNNGV. CDR3 length equals 14 residues. The germline V and J ends were trimmed by 1 base and 5 bases, with 9 bases remaining between them.

This clonotype was counted between two and nine times. The rearrangement links TRBV12-3 or TRBV12-4 to TRBJ2-1; 12 nucleotides agree with TRBD2. V lost 6 bases to trimming and J lost 6 bases; unmatched junction nucleotides: 6. This CDR3 contains 15 residues. The CDR3: CASRPLAGGINEQFF. The CDR3 nucleotides read TGTGCCAGCAGGCCACTAGCGGGAGGAATCAATGAGCAGTTCTTC.

The V and J genes are TRBV13 and TRBJ2-7, with TRBD2 as a possible D gene (6 bases). Germline values: CDR1 PRHDT, CDR2 FYEKMQ (reference sequence). The CDR3 contains 14 residues. V was pared by 5 bases and J by 2 bases, with 13 bases between. The CDR3 spells CASSPLASTYEQYF. CDR3 nucleotide sequence: TGTGCCAGCAGCCCACTAGCTAGCACCTACGAGCAGTACTTC.

V is TRBV7-9 and J is TRBJ2-1; D may correspond to TRBD1 or TRBD2 (5 bases each). This CDR3 comprises 14 residues. Germline lookup yields CDR1 SEHNR and CDR2 FQNEAQ (reference sequence). V lost 8 bases, J lost 5 bases, and 16 bases lay in between. CDR3 loop: CASGFGWDDNEQFF. Here the CDR3 DNA reads TGTGCCAGCGGGTTCGGTTGGGACGACAATGAGCAGTTCTTC.

The rearrangement links TRBV3-1 to TRBJ2-7, with D perhaps TRBD1 or TRBD2 (5 bases each). The V and J ends lost 8 bases and 8 bases respectively, with 16 bases between them. Germline V gene sequence: CDR1 LGHDT, CDR2 YNNKEL (reference sequence). The CDR3 covers 12 residues. CDR3 bases: TGTGCCAGCGGTCCGGGACCAGGCCAGCAGTACTTC. Amino acids: CASGPGPGQQYF.

The chain links TRBV24-1 to TRBJ2-7; no clear D. CDR1 and CDR2 (germline): KGHDR, SFDVKD. Trimming shortened V by 0 bases and J by 7 bases, and 9 bases separated the two germline ends. This CDR3 is built from 13 residues. The CDR3 is CATSDLITDEQYF. In DNA, the CDR3 is TGTGCCACCAGTGATTTGATCACGGATGAGCAGTACTTC.

This clonotype was found a few times. This rearrangement joins TRBV7-8 to TRBJ2-5; 11 bases align to TRBD2. This CDR3 contains 13 residues. V lost 5 bases and J lost 6; bases outside the gene matches: 2. The germline V gene encodes CDR1 SGHVS and CDR2 FQNEAQ. The CDR3 protein is CASSQTSGKTQYF. The DNA for the CDR3 is TGTGCCAGCAGCCAGACTAGCGGGAAGACCCAGTACTTC. Looking up the rest from reference TRBV7-8 and TRBJ2-5 gives the full variable domain: GAGVSQSPRYKVAKRGQDVALRCDPISGHVSLFWYQQALGQGPEFLTYFQNEAQLDKSGLPSDRFFAERPEGSVSTLKIQRTQQEDSAVYLCASSQTSGKTQYFGPGTRLLVL.

In its sample, this clonotype was seen a few times. The gene calls are TRBV21-1 and TRBJ1-5; the DNA was not compared with TRBD1, the D call given in the table. TRBV21-1 is deemed a pseudogene. The CDR3 covers 22 residues. The CDR3 protein is CASSKVRGTETSFKYSNQPQHF. The CDR3 DNA sequence: TGTGCCAGCAGCAAAGTTAGGGGGACGGAGACCAGTTTTAAGTATAGCAATCAGCCCCAGCATTTT.

This clonotype was recorded a few times. The chain uses TRBV29-1 and TRBJ2-6; D remains unclear. CDR1 is SQVTM and CDR2 is ANQGSEA in the germline V gene. The CDR3 is 15 residues long. V gave up 4 bases and J gave up 0 bases, with 10 bases separating them. CDR3 DNA: TGCAGCGTTGGGCACCGTAGCTCTGGGGCCAACGTCCTGACTTTC. Translation gives CSVGHRSSGANVLTF.